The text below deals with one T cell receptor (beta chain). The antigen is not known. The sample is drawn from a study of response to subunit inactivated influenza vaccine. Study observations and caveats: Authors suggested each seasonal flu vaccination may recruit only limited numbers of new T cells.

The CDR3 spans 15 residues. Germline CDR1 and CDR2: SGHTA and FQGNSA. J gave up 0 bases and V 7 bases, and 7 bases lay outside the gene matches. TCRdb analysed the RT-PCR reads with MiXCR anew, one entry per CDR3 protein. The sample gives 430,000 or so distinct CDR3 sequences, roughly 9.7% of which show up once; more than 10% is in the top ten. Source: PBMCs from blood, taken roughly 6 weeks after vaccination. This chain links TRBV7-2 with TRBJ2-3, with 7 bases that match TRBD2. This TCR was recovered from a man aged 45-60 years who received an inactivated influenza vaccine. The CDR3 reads CASKRDSASTDTQYF. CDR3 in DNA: TGTGCCAGCAAGCGGGACTCCGCTAGCACAGATACGCAGTATTTT.